These T cell receptor beta chains were read from a single sample in a study of graft-versus-host responses after intestinal transplantation. Some clones are missing from TCRdb's copy, which holds only in-frame ones; the method was immunoSEQ multiplex PCR. The table includes about 86,000 clones, roughly 90% detected once. The antigens of these receptors remain unknown. The material sequenced was unstimulated CD8+ T cells sorted from spleen or lymph node cells, taken before intestinal transplant. Source of these receptors: a human donor who received an intestinal transplant. Each CDR3 is given with its conserved first and last residue. D genes are given only for firm matches. Some rows have no size entry. The others give once, few or many, or a class for an expanded clone.

D: TRBD1
V: TRBV6-5
J: TRBJ2-5
size: .
DNA: TGTGCCAGCAGTTCCGGGACAGGGCTTCAAGAGACCCAGTACTTC
CDR3: CASSSGTGLQETQYF

D: TRBD2
V: TRBV6-5
J: TRBJ2-7
size: .
DNA: TGTGCCAGCAGTTGGGGGGGAGAGCAGTACTTC
CDR3: CASSWGGEQYF

D: .
V: TRBV29-1
J: TRBJ2-3
size: .
DNA: TGCAGCGTTGAATTCTTAGCGCGAGGCACAGATACGCAGTATTTT
CDR3: CSVEFLARGTDTQYF

D: TRBD2
V: TRBV10-1
J: TRBJ2-1
size: .
DNA: TGCGCCAGCTCCCTCGGCGGGACTAGCTACAATGAGCAGTTCTTC
CDR3: CASSLGGTSYNEQFF

D: .
V: TRBV7-9
J: TRBJ2-2
size: .
DNA: TGTGCCAGCAGCCATCCGGGGAACACCGGGGAGCTGTTTTTT
CDR3: CASSHPGNTGELFF

D: .
V: TRBV30
J: TRBJ2-1
size: .
DNA: TGTGCCTGGAGTCCCGGGGGCAATGAGCAGTTCTTC
CDR3: CAWSPGGNEQFF

D: .
V: TRBV27
J: TRBJ1-2
size: .
DNA: TGTGCCAGCAGTTTAGGGCCGAACTATGGCTACACCTTC
CDR3: CASSLGPNYGYTF

D: .
V: TRBV6-5
J: TRBJ1-5
size: .
DNA: TGTGCCAGCAGCTATCGGGGGGATCAGCCCCAGCATTTT
CDR3: CASSYRGDQPQHF

D: .
V: TRBV11-2
J: TRBJ2-6
size: .
DNA: TGTGCCAGCAGCGCCCTCAAGACAGACTCTGGGGCCAACGTCCTGACTTTC
CDR3: CASSALKTDSGANVLTF

D: TRBD1
V: TRBV14
J: TRBJ2-7
size: .
DNA: TGTGCCAGCAGCCCTTTAGACAGGGGGCAAGGCGAGCAGTACTTC
CDR3: CASSPLDRGQGEQYF

D: .
V: TRBV5-1
J: TRBJ2-5
size: few
DNA: TGCGCCAGCAGACCGACAGGACAAGAGACCCAGTACTTC
CDR3: CASRPTGQETQYF

D: .
V: TRBV29-1
J: TRBJ2-5
size: .
DNA: TGCAGCGTTGAAATCAGGGGGGCTGGCGAGACCCAGTACTTC
CDR3: CSVEIRGAGETQYF

D: .
V: TRBV13
J: TRBJ2-5
size: .
DNA: TGTGCCAGCAGCCCTGGCAGGGTATTGCGGGAGACCCAGTACTTC
CDR3: CASSPGRVLRETQYF

D: .
V: TRBV6-5
J: TRBJ2-1
size: .
DNA: TGTGCCAGCAGTTACCGGGGGACCATCTACAATGAGCAGTTCTTC
CDR3: CASSYRGTIYNEQFF

D: .
V: TRBV19
J: TRBJ1-1
size: .
DNA: TGTGCCAGTAGTCCTCGTCCACTAGGCGCTGAAGCTTTCTTT
CDR3: CASSPRPLGAEAFF

D: TRBD1
V: TRBV29-1
J: TRBJ2-5
size: .
DNA: TGCAGCGTTGAAGCAACGGGACAGGGGGAAGAGACCCAGTACTTC
CDR3: CSVEATGQGEETQYF

D: TRBD1
V: TRBV7-3
J: TRBJ1-4
size: .
DNA: TGTGCCAGCAGCTTGAGGGGGCTGAATGAAAAACTGTTTTTT
CDR3: CASSLRGLNEKLFF

D: .
V: TRBV7-9
J: TRBJ1-6
size: .
DNA: TGTGCCAGCAGCTCCGCCGCGGACAGTAATTCACCCCTCCACTTT
CDR3: CASSSAADSNSPLHF

D: TRBD1
V: TRBV5-6
J: TRBJ1-5
size: .
DNA: TGTGCCAGCAGCTCCTTCTGGACAGGCGATCTCAATCAGCCCCAGCATTTT
CDR3: CASSSFWTGDLNQPQHF

D: .
V: TRBV10-3
J: TRBJ1-1
size: .
DNA: TGTGCCATCAGTGACAGAATGAACACTGAAGCTTTCTTT
CDR3: CAISDRMNTEAFF

D: TRBD2
V: TRBV4-1
J: TRBJ2-7
size: .
DNA: TGCGCCAGCAGCTATCGGGCTAGCGGGCCCTACGAGCAGTACTTC
CDR3: CASSYRASGPYEQYF

D: .
V: TRBV4-1
J: TRBJ2-1
size: .
DNA: TGCGCCAGCAGCCAAGGAAAAGCATACAATGAGCAGTTCTTC
CDR3: CASSQGKAYNEQFF

D: TRBD1
V: TRBV6-1
J: TRBJ1-1
size: once
DNA: TGTGCCAGCTGGGACAGGGTCGGCATGAACACTGAAGCTTTCTTT
CDR3: CASWDRVGMNTEAFF

D: TRBD1
V: TRBV4-1
J: TRBJ2-7
size: .
DNA: TGCGCCAGCAGCCAAGATTTGGGACAGGGCCTCTACGAGCAGTACTTC
CDR3: CASSQDLGQGLYEQYF

D: .
V: TRBV7-6
J: TRBJ2-7
size: .
DNA: TGTGCCAGCAGCTTAGCCCCGGACAGCTCCTACGAGCAGTACTTC
CDR3: CASSLAPDSSYEQYF

D: TRBD1
V: TRBV5-1
J: TRBJ1-1
size: .
DNA: TGCGCCAGCAGCTCGGGACAGGAATTCGAAGCTTTCTTT
CDR3: CASSSGQEFEAFF

D: .
V: TRBV30
J: TRBJ2-1
size: .
DNA: TGTGCCTGGAGCCAACTAGGCAATGAGCAGTTCTTC
CDR3: CAWSQLGNEQFF

D: .
V: TRBV5-6
J: TRBJ2-5
size: .
DNA: TGTGCCAGCAGCTTATCGGAAGAGACCCAGTACTTC
CDR3: CASSLSEETQYF

D: .
V: TRBV19
J: TRBJ2-1
size: .
DNA: TGTGCCAGTAGTATCTGGGGCGACGATGAGCAGTTCTTC
CDR3: CASSIWGDDEQFF

D: .
V: TRBV5-6
J: TRBJ2-1
size: .
DNA: TGTGCCAGCAGCTTGGGCGACTTGTTAAGCTCCTACAATGAGCAGTTCTTC
CDR3: CASSLGDLLSSYNEQFF

D: TRBD1
V: TRBV29-1
J: TRBJ1-2
size: .
DNA: TGCAGCGGAGCCACAGGGGGCCCCTATGGCTACACCTTC
CDR3: CSGATGGPYGYTF

D: .
V: TRBV30
J: TRBJ2-1
size: .
DNA: TGTGCCTGGAGGCCAGACTGGAATGAGCAGTTCTTC
CDR3: CAWRPDWNEQFF

D: .
V: TRBV4-3
J: TRBJ1-2
size: .
DNA: TGCGCCAGCAGCCAAGATCGAGGCAGGGTAGGCGGCTACACCTTC
CDR3: CASSQDRGRVGGYTF

D: TRBD2
V: TRBV2
J: TRBJ2-1
size: .
DNA: TGTGCCAGCATGTTTTCAGGACTAGCGGGATTCGATGAGCAGTTCTTC
CDR3: CASMFSGLAGFDEQFF

D: .
V: TRBV5-1
J: TRBJ2-7
size: .
DNA: TGCGCCAGCAGCCTGACTTATTCCTACGAGCAGTACTTC
CDR3: CASSLTYSYEQYF

D: TRBD1
V: TRBV11-3
J: TRBJ2-7
size: .
DNA: TGTGCCAGCAGCCCGACAGGGAGCAACGAGCAGTACTTC
CDR3: CASSPTGSNEQYF

D: TRBD2
V: TRBV4-1
J: TRBJ2-3
size: .
DNA: TGCGCCAGCAGCCCCGGACTAGCGGGGCACACAGATACGCAGTATTTT
CDR3: CASSPGLAGHTDTQYF

D: TRBD2
V: TRBV4-1
J: TRBJ2-7
size: .
DNA: TGCGCCAGCGGGACTAGCGGCTCCTACGAGCAGTACTTC
CDR3: CASGTSGSYEQYF

D: TRBD1
V: TRBV6-5
J: TRBJ1-1
size: .
DNA: TGTGCCAGCAGTTACTCGGCAGGGGGCATGAACACTGAAGCTTTCTTT
CDR3: CASSYSAGGMNTEAFF

D: .
V: TRBV6-5
J: TRBJ2-1
size: .
DNA: TGTGCCAGCAGTTACGGGAGCGCAGATGAGCAGTTCTTC
CDR3: CASSYGSADEQFF

D: TRBD1
V: TRBV7-3
J: TRBJ1-1
size: .
DNA: TGTGCCAGCAGCTTAAACGGCAGGGGGCTGACTGAAGCTTTCTTT
CDR3: CASSLNGRGLTEAFF

D: .
V: TRBV4-3
J: TRBJ1-2
size: .
DNA: TGCGCCAGCAGCCATGGACTTGATTATGGCTACACCTTC
CDR3: CASSHGLDYGYTF

D: .
V: TRBV5-6
J: TRBJ2-7
size: .
DNA: TGTGCCAGCAGCTTGAAGAGATACGAGCAGTACTTC
CDR3: CASSLKRYEQYF

D: .
V: TRBV9
J: TRBJ1-1
size: .
DNA: TGTGCCAGCAGCGAGGGGGGGGGAAACACTGAAGCTTTCTTT
CDR3: CASSEGGGNTEAFF

D: TRBD2
V: TRBV5-8
J: TRBJ2-1
size: .
DNA: TGTGCCAGCAGCTTGGAGGGACTAGCGGGAGTCAATGAGCAGTTCTTC
CDR3: CASSLEGLAGVNEQFF

D: .
V: TRBV11-2
J: TRBJ1-4
size: .
DNA: TGTGCCAGCAGCTTAGGAGGCACCGGCGGCCCTGTAGAAAAACTGTTTTTT
CDR3: CASSLGGTGGPVEKLFF

D: TRBD1
V: TRBV6-5
J: TRBJ1-2
size: .
DNA: TGTGCCAGCAGTTACACTTACAGGGGTGGCTATGGCTACACCTTC
CDR3: CASSYTYRGGYGYTF

D: TRBD1
V: TRBV4-1
J: TRBJ2-2
size: .
DNA: TGCGCCAGCAGCCCCCAACAGGGGGCAATTGCCGGGGAGCTGTTTTTT
CDR3: CASSPQQGAIAGELFF

D: TRBD2
V: TRBV18
J: TRBJ2-1
size: .
DNA: TGTGCCAGCTCATCAACTAGCGGGGGGGGTGATGAGCAGTTCTTC
CDR3: CASSSTSGGGDEQFF

D: TRBD1
V: TRBV19
J: TRBJ2-7
size: .
DNA: TGTGCCAGTAGCGTCGGACAGGGGGGAGGCTACGAGCAGTACTTC
CDR3: CASSVGQGGGYEQYF